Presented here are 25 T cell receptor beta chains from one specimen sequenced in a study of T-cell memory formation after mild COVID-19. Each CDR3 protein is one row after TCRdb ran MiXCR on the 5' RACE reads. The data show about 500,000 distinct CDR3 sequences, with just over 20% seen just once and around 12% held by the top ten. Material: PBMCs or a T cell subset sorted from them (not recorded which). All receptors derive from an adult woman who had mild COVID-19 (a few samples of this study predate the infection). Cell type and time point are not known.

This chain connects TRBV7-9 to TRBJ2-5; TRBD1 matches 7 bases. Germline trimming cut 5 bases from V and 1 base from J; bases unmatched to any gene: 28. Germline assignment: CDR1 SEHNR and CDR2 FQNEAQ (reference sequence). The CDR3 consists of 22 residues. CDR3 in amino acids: CASSVPRQGRLGVVWTQETQYF. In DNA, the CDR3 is TGTGCCAGCAGCGTCCCACGACAGGGAAGGCTCGGGGTGGTGTGGACCCAAGAGACCCAGTACTTC. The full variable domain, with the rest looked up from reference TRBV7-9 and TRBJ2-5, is DTGVSQNPRHKITKRGQNVTFRCDPISEHNRLYWYRQTLGQGPEFLTYFQNEAQLEKSRLLSDRFSAERPKGSFSTLEIQRTEQGDSAMYLCASSVPRQGRLGVVWTQETQYFGPGTRLLVL.

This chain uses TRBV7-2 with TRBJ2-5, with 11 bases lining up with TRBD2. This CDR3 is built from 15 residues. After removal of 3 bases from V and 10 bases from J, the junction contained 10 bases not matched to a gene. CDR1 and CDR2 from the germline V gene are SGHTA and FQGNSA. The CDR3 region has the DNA TGTGCCAGCAGCTTCGTATCGTTAGCGGGAGGGGACCAGTACTTC. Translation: CASSFVSLAGGDQYF. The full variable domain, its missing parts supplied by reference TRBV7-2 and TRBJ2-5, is GAGVSQSPSNKVTEKGKDVELRCDPISGHTALYWYRQSLGQGLEFLIYFQGNSAPDKSGLPSDRFSAERTGGSVSTLTIQRTQQEDSAVYLCASSFVSLAGGDQYFGPGTRLLVL.

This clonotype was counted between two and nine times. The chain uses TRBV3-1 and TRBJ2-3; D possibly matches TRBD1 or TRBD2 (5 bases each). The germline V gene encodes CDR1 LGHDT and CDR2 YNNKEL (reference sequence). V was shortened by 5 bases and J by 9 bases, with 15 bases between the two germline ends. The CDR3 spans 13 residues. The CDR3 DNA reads TGTGCCAGCAGCGGGGACCGGGAAGGGACGCAGTATTTT. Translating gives CASSGDREGTQYF.

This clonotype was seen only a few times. This CDR3 is CASSLGQGTQPQHF. The CDR3 nucleotides read TGCGCCAGCAGCTTGGGACAGGGAACTCAGCCCCAGCATTTT. V gene TRBV5-1 combines with J gene TRBJ1-5; 7 nucleotides agree with TRBD1. CDR3 size: 14 residues. Per germline, CDR1 SGHRS and CDR2 YFSETQ. V dropped 0 bases and J dropped 6; count of bases not matched to a gene: 3. Filled out from reference TRBV5-1 and TRBJ1-5, the complete variable domain reads KAGVTQTPRYLIKTRGQQVTLSCSPISGHRSVSWYQQTPGQGLQFLFEYFSETQRNKGNFPGRFSGRQFSNSRSEMNVSTLELGDSALYLCASSLGQGTQPQHFGDGTRLSIL.

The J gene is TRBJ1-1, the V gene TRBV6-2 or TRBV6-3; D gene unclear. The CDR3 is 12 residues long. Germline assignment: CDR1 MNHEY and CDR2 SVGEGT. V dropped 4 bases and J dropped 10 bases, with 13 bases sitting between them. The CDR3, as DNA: TGTGCCAGCAGTTCAGCTCAATTCGGAGCTTTCTTT. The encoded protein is CASSSAQFGAFF.

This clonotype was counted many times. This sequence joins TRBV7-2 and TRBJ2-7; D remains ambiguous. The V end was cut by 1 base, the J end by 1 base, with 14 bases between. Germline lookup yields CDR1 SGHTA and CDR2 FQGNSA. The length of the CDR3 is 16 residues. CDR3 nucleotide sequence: TGTGCCAGCAGCTTAGGATGGGGTGGTGCGTCCTACGAGCAGTACTTC. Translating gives CASSLGWGGASYEQYF.

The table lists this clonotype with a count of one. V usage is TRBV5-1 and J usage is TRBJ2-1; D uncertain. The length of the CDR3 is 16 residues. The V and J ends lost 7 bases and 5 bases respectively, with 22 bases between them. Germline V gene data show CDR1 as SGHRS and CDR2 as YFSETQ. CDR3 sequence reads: CASCLYRASSNNEQFF. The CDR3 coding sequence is TGCGCCAGCTGCCTTTACCGGGCCTCTTCCAACAATGAGCAGTTCTTC.

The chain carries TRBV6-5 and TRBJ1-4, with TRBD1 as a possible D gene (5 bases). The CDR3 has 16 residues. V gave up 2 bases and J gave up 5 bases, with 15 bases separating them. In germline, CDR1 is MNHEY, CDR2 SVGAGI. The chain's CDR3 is CASSYGQGSGNEKLFF. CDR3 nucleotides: TGTGCCAGCAGTTACGGTCAGGGTAGCGGGAATGAAAAACTGTTTTTT.

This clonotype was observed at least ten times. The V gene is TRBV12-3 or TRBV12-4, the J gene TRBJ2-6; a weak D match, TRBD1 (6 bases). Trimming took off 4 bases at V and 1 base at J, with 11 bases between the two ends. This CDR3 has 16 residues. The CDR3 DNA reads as TGTGCCAGCAGTTCACAGGGCACATCTGGGGCCAACGTCCTGACTTTC. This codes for CASSSQGTSGANVLTF.

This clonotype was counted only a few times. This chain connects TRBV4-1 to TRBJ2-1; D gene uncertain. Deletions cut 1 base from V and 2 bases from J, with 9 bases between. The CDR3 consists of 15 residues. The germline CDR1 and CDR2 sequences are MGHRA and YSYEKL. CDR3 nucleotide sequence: TGCGCCAGCAGCCAAGGCCTTAACACCTACAATGAGCAGTTCTTC. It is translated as CASSQGLNTYNEQFF.

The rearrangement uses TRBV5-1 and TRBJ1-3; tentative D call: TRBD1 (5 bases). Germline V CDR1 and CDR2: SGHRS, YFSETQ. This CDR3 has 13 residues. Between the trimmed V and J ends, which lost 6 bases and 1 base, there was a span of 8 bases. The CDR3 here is CASTSGSGNTIYF. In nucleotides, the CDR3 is TGCGCCAGCACATCAGGGTCTGGAAACACCATATATTTT. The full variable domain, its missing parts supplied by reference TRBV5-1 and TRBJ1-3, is KAGVTQTPRYLIKTRGQQVTLSCSPISGHRSVSWYQQTPGQGLQFLFEYFSETQRNKGNFPGRFSGRQFSNSRSEMNVSTLELGDSALYLCASTSGSGNTIYFGEGSWLTVV.

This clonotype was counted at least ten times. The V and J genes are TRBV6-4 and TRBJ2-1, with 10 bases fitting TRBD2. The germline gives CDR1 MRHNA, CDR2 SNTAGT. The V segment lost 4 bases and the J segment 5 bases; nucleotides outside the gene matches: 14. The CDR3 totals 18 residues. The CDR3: CASSADRVVGLADNEQFF. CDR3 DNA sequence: TGTGCCAGCAGTGCCGACAGGGTAGTTGGACTAGCGGACAATGAGCAGTTCTTC.

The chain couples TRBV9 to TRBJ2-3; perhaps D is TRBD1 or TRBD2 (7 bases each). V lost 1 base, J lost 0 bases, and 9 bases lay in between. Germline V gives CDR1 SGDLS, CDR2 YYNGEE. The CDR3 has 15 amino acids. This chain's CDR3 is CASSVQGGSTDTQYF. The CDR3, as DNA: TGTGCCAGCAGCGTACAGGGGGGGAGCACAGATACGCAGTATTTT.

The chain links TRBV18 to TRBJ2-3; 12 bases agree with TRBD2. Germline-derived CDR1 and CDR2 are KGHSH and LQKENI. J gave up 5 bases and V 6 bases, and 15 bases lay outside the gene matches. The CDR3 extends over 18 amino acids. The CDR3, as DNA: TGTGCCAGCTCGCCGGAAGGACTAGCGGGAAGTTTGGTAGATACGCAGTATTTT. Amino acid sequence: CASSPEGLAGSLVDTQYF.

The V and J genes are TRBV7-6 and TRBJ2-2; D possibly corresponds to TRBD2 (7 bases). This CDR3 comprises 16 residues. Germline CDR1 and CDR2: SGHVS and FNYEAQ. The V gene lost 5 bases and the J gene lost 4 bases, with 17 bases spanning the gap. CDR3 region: CASSPVGGLTTGELFF. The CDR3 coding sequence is TGTGCCAGCAGCCCAGTCGGGGGGCTAACCACCGGGGAGCTGTTTTTT.

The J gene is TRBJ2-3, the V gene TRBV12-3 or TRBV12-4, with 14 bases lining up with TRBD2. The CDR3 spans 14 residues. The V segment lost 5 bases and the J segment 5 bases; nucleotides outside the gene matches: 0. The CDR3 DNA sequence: TGTGCCAGCAGTGGACTAGCGGGAGGAGATACGCAGTATTTT. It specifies CASSGLAGGDTQYF.

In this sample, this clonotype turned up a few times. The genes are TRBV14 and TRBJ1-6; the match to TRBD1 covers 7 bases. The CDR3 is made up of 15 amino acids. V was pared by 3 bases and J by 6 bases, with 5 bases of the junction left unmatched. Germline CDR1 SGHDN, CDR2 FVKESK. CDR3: CASSQGTVVNSPLHF. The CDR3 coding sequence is TGTGCCAGCAGCCAGGGGACAGTCGTTAATTCACCCCTCCACTTT.

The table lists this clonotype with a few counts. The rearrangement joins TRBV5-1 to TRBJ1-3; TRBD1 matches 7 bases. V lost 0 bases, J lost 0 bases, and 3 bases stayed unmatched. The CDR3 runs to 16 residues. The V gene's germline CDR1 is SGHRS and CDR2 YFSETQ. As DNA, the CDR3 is TGCGCCAGCAGCTTGGCCGGGACAGACTCTGGAAACACCATATATTTT. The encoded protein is CASSLAGTDSGNTIYF.

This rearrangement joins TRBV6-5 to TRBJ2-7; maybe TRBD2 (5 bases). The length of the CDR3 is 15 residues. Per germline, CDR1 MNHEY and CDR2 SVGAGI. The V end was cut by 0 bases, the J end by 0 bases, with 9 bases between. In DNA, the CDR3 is TGTGCCAGCAGTTACTCACGAGAGGGCTCCTACGAGCAGTACTTC. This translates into CASSYSREGSYEQYF.

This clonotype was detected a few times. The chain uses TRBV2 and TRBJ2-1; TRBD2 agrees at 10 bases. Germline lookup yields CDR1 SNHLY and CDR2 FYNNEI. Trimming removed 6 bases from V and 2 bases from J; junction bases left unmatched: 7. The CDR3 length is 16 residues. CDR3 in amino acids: CASRRHTSGTYNEQFF. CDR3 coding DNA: TGTGCCAGCAGGAGGCATACTAGCGGGACCTACAATGAGCAGTTCTTC.

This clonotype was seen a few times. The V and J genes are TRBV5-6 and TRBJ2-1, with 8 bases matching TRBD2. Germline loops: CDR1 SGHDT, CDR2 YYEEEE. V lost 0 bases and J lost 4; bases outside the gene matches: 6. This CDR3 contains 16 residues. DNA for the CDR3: TGTGCCAGCAGCTTGGAACTAGCGGTTAGTTACAATGAGCAGTTCTTC. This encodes CASSLELAVSYNEQFF.

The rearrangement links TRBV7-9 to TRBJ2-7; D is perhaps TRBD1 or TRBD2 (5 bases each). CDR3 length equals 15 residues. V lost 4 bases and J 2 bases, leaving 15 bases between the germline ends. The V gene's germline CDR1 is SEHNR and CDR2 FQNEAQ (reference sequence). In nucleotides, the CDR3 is TGTGCCAGCAGCTCCGCCGGGGACCGTACCTACGAGCAGTACTTC. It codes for CASSSAGDRTYEQYF.

As DNA, the CDR3 is TGTGCCAGCAGGGGGACTAGCGGGGGGGTCGTGGGCACAGATACGCAGTATTTT. Residues: CASRGTSGGVVGTDTQYF. The J gene is TRBJ2-3, the V gene TRBV12-3 or TRBV12-4; 16 bases line up with TRBD2. The J segment lost 1 base and the V segment lost 6 bases, leaving 7 bases of the junction unmatched. This CDR3 spans 18 amino acids.

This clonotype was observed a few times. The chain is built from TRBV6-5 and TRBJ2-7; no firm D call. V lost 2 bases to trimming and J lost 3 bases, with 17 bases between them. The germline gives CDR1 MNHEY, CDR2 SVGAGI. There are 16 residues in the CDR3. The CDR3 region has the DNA TGTGCCAGCAGTTACGGAAAGGGCCCTACTTTCTACGAGCAGTACTTC. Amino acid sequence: CASSYGKGPTFYEQYF.

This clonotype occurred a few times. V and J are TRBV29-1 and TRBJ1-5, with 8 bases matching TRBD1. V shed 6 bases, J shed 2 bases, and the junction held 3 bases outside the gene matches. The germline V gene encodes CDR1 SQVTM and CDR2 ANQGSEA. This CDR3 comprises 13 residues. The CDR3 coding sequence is TGCAGCGTCTCGACAGGGGGCAATCAGCCCCAGCATTTT. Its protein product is CSVSTGGNQPQHF.